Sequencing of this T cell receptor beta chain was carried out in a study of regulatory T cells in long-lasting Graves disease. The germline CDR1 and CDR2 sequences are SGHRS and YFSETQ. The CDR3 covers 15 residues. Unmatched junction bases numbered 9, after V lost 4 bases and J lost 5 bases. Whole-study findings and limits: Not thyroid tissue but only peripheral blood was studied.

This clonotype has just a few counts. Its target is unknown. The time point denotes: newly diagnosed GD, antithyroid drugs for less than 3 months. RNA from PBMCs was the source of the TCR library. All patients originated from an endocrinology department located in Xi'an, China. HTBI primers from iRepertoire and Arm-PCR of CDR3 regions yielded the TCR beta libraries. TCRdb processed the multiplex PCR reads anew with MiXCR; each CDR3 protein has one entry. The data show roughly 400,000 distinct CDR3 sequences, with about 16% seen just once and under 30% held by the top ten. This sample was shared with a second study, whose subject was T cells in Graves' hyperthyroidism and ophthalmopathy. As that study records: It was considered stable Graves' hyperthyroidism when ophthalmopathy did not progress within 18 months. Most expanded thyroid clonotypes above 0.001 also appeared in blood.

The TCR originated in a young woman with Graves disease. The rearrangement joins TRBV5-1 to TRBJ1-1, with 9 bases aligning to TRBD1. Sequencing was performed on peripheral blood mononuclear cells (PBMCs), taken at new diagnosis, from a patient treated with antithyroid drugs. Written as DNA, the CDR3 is TGCGCCAGCAGCGGAGCCGGGACAGGGCATACTGAAGCTTTCTTT. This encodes CASSGAGTGHTEAFF.